This T cell receptor beta chain is drawn from a study of T-cell memory formation after mild COVID-19 (dated by TCRdb to the early 2020s). Notes on the research overall: TCR sequence clusters from the two donors were largely donor specific. T-cell clones expanding and contracting after mild COVID-19 in a couple of donors were tracked by longitudinal TCRalpha and TCRbeta repertoire sequencing. The cohort comprised two young, previously healthy adult volunteers, one female and one male. General conclusions and limits of the study: The detection of some responding clones in pre-infection memory suggests that pre-existing cross-reactive memory T cells joined the SARS-CoV-2 response. Only a couple of mild cases were covered in the study, and larger cohorts including severe cases with pre-infection samples were considered necessary. Whether the second-wave clones peaking on day 37 were SARS-CoV-2 specific was not confirmed. Clones contracting from day 15 to 85 had balanced CD4/CD8 phenotypes, while a second wave expanding from day 15 to 37 was biased towards CD4+. Contracting CD4+ clones turned up mainly in the CM and EM memory subsets, whereas EMRA was where CD8+ clones were enriched.

The sample holds many counts of this clonotype. This receptor's antigen is unknown. There are no base qualities to consult, and no much larger clone falls within one base. The instrument given in TCRdb is Illumina NovaSeq 6000. cDNA libraries for TCRalpha and TCRbeta were prepared by 5'RACE using constant-segment primers, with sample barcodes and unique molecular identifiers added. Trizol reagent was used to extract RNA from every sample. Library amplification was performed in two PCR steps, and a second sample barcode and Illumina TruSeq adapters were introduced in the second step. Libraries were sequenced on an Illumina NovaSeq with 2 x 150 bp paired-end reads. Under the source paper's analysis protocol: With migec v1.2.7, reads were demultiplexed and then collapsed into UMI-guided consensus sequences. With mixcr v2.1.11, UMI consensuses were aligned to TRA and TRB V and J templates and assembled into clonotypes. A clonotype was counted as expanded or contracted only if both edgeR and NoisET called the change significant, with noise models trained on biological replicates. For edgeR calls, a false discovery rate-adjusted p below 0.01 and a log2 fold-change threshold of 1 were applied. As an exploratory analysis of dynamics, max-normalized trajectories of the 1000 most abundant clonotypes were examined by PCA with hierarchical clustering. The CD4 or CD8 phenotype of responding clones was assigned using the separately sequenced CD4+ and CD8+ repertoires. TCRdb reran the public reads through fastp at Q25 and MiXCR, keeping productive beta chains. Entries are consolidated by CDR3 protein sequence, retaining the most common genes and DNA. Clone size and V and J calls follow TCRdb, not the original study. The sample data list about 200,000 distinct CDR3 sequences, and approximately 16% of these were observed just once. The biggest ten clones account for roughly 2.4% of the sample.

From the cysteine up to the phenylalanine, the CDR3 has a length of 14 residues. Of all the DNA, just the CDR3 is kept, 42 bases in frame from base 1. CDR1 and CDR2, per the germline V gene (reference sequence), are SSHAT and FNYEAQ. Unmatched junction bases come to 4, with V trimmed by 5 bases and J by 5 bases. PBMCs were isolated by Ficoll-Paque density gradient centrifugation. The sequencing input was PBMCs or a T cell subset sorted from them (not recorded which). This TCR derives from an adult woman who had mild COVID-19 (a few samples of this study predate the infection). The sample titles of this study are shuffled in the database, so cell type and time point are left out; the donor was told from shared clones. The rearranged chain carries TRBV7-7 and TRBJ2-5; 11 central bases correspond to TRBD1. The CDR3 sequence is CASSPGQGGETQYF. The nucleotides are TGTGCCAGCAGCCCGGGACAGGGGGGGGAGACCCAGTACTTC.